The clone carrying this T cell receptor beta chain was recorded once. Its specificity is not known. This sample stems from a study of T cell responses to AZD1222 COVID-19 vaccine. This CDR3 region has 16 residues. The junction had 5 bases not matched to a gene; V was cut back by 0 bases and J by 5 bases. CDR1 and CDR2 from the germline V gene are LGHNA and YSLEER. Overall study findings and caveats: Dominant CD4 TCR responses targeted spike regions 160-218 and 743-854.

Sequenced by immunoSEQ multiplex PCR; TCRdb stores in-frame clones only, minus some. The table records 150,000 to 200,000 clones, over 80% of them present only once. The receptor comes from an adult in good health. This material consisted of peripheral blood, taken on day 0 of MenACWY control vaccination. The V call is TRBV4-3, the J call TRBJ2-5, with TRBD2 matching 11 bases. For the CDR3, the DNA is TGCGCCAGCAGCCAAGATCCTAGCGGGGGGTCGGAGACCCAGTACTTC. Protein product: CASSQDPSGGSETQYF.